Following are 30 T cell receptor beta chains from one sample sequenced in a study of breast tumors, draining lymph nodes, adjacent tissues. The lymph nodes were axillary draining lymph nodes from breast cancer patients. TCRdb reprocessed the multiplex PCR reads with MiXCR, giving one entry per CDR3 protein. The table shows about 120,000 distinct CDR3 sequences, with 15% to 20% occurring only once. Sequenced material: axillary lymph node tissue. The receptors were sampled from a female donor with breast cancer. Some clones in this sample may be carry-over from other donors' samples.

The genes are TRBV18 and TRBJ2-1; maybe TRBD2 (6 bases). The CDR3 loop spans 15 amino acids. The germline V gene encodes CDR1 KGHSH and CDR2 LQKENI. Trimming removed 1 base at V and 4 bases at J, with 11 bases between. In DNA form, the CDR3 reads TGTGCCAGCTCACCACAGGAGGGCCATTACAATGAGCAGTTCTTC. Translated, it gives CASSPQEGHYNEQFF.

This clonotype was found many times. The V and J genes are TRBV20-1 and TRBJ1-2; D is unclear. Germline CDR1 is DFQATT and CDR2 is SNEGSKA (reference sequence). The CDR3 is 15 amino acids. Trimming cost V 2 bases and J 4 bases, with 17 bases left between them. The CDR3 DNA reads TGCAGTGCTAGACCCAACGTGGCGGGTATCTATGGCTACACCTTC. Its protein is CSARPNVAGIYGYTF.

This chain links TRBV2 with TRBJ1-1; TRBD1 matches at 10 bases. The CDR3 runs to 15 residues. CDR1 is SNHLY and CDR2 is FYNNEI in the germline V gene. The V gene end was trimmed by 4 bases and the J gene end by 1 base; junction bases not matched to a gene: 3. The CDR3: CASSARDRGNTEAFF. The CDR3 DNA reads TGTGCCAGCAGTGCCAGGGACAGGGGGAACACTGAAGCTTTCTTT.

This clonotype has a count of ten or more. CDR3 nucleotides: TGTGCCAGCAGAGATCGAGTGAGCACAGATACGCAGTATTTT. Its translation is CASRDRVSTDTQYF. The chain is built from TRBV2 and TRBJ2-3; D is ambiguous. The length of the CDR3 is 14 residues. Germline values: CDR1 SNHLY, CDR2 FYNNEI. With 6 bases removed from V and 0 bases from J, the gap between germline ends came to 10 bases. Supplemented by reference TRBV2 and TRBJ2-3, the full variable domain reads EPEVTQTPSHQVTQMGQEVILRCVPISNHLYFYWYRQILGQKVEFLVSFYNNEISEKSEIFDDQFSVERPDGSNFTLKIRSTKLEDSAMYFCASRDRVSTDTQYFGPGTRLTVL.

This clonotype was found many times. CDR3 coding DNA: TGTGCCAGCAGTTTACATTCTTCGTACGAGCAGTACTTC. It translates to CASSLHSSYEQYF. V usage is TRBV27 and J usage is TRBJ2-7, with D unresolved. Trimming took off 2 bases at V and 4 bases at J, with 9 bases between the two ends. This CDR3 is built from 13 residues. From germline, CDR1 is MNHEY and CDR2 SMNVEV (reference sequence).

In its sample, this clonotype was seen many times. V gene TRBV20-1 combines with J gene TRBJ2-5; D not resolved. The CDR3 contains 14 residues. The V end lost 5 bases, the J end lost 0 bases, and 13 bases lay between the germline ends. The germline V gene has CDR1 DFQATT and CDR2 SNEGSKA (reference sequence). CDR3 residues: CSAGPMRHQETQYF. DNA of the CDR3: TGCAGTGCTGGCCCGATGCGACACCAAGAGACCCAGTACTTC.

This clonotype has at least ten counts. The J gene is TRBJ2-7, the V gene TRBV2, with 7 bases lining up with TRBD1. In germline, CDR1 is SNHLY, CDR2 FYNNEI. J gave up 2 bases and V 4 bases, and 5 bases lay outside the gene matches. This CDR3 contains 14 residues. This CDR3 is CASSGTGDPYEQYF. In DNA, the CDR3 is TGTGCCAGCAGTGGAACAGGGGACCCCTACGAGCAGTACTTC. The entire variable domain, with the rest obtained from reference TRBV2 and TRBJ2-7, is as follows: EPEVTQTPSHQVTQMGQEVILRCVPISNHLYFYWYRQILGQKVEFLVSFYNNEISEKSEIFDDQFSVERPDGSNFTLKIRSTKLEDSAMYFCASSGTGDPYEQYFGPGTRLTVT.

This clonotype was seen at least ten times. The rearrangement uses TRBV7-6 and TRBJ2-7, with D possibly TRBD1 on 5 matching bases. Trimming left V 6 bases short and J 5 bases short, with 26 bases between. This CDR3 has 17 residues. Germline V gene lookup returns CDR1 SGHVS and CDR2 FNYEAQ. In nucleotides, the CDR3 is TGTGCCAGCAGTTATTACACCGACCCCGCCAGGGTCGACGAGCAGTACTTC. Translating gives CASSYYTDPARVDEQYF.

Ten or more counts support this clonotype. V is TRBV6-1 and J is TRBJ1-5; tentative D call: TRBD1 (6 bases). The V end was cut by 4 bases, the J end by 7 bases, with 14 bases between. CDR1 and CDR2 (germline): MNHNS, SASEGT. The CDR3 has 14 residues. CDR3 nucleotides: TGTGCCAGCAGTGTGATGAGGGGGAGGCAGCCCCAGCATTTT. Its translation is CASSVMRGRQPQHF.

The sample holds many counts of this clonotype. The chain combines TRBV7-9 with TRBJ1-5; 7 positions agree with TRBD1. The CDR3 totals 14 residues. V shed 6 bases and J 5 bases; nucleotides not matched to a gene: 7. Germline V CDR1 and CDR2: SEHNR, FQNEAQ (reference sequence). The DNA for the CDR3 is TGTGCCAGCAGAATACGACAGGGACATCAGCCCCAGCATTTT. Its translation is CASRIRQGHQPQHF. Complete variable domain (other parts from reference TRBV7-9 and TRBJ1-5): DTGVSQNPRHKITKRGQNVTFRCDPISEHNRLYWYRQTLGQGPEFLTYFQNEAQLEKSRLLSDRFSAERPKGSFSTLEIQRTEQGDSAMYLCASRIRQGHQPQHFGDGTRLSIL.

At least ten counts were recorded for this clonotype. The rearrangement links TRBV20-1 to TRBJ2-5; D call uncertain. CDR3 length: 16 residues. The V gene's germline CDR1 is DFQATT and CDR2 SNEGSKA (reference sequence). Trimming pared 0 bases from V and 8 bases from J, leaving 22 bases between. The CDR3 coding sequence is TGCAGTGCTAGAGAGGCGGTGCTGGGCGAGTGGGGAACCCAGTACTTC. This gives the protein CSAREAVLGEWGTQYF.

The rearrangement uses TRBV12-3 or TRBV12-4 and TRBJ2-7, with D possibly being TRBD1 (6 bases). V lost 1 base and J lost 0, with 10 bases in between. This CDR3 is 15 amino acids long. The CDR3 loop reads CASSLEGVSSYEQYF. CDR3 DNA sequence: TGTGCCAGCAGTTTAGAGGGGGTGAGCTCCTACGAGCAGTACTTC.

Ten or more counts support this clonotype. One end of the junction varies from germline; a read error may be responsible. The chain has TRBV7-7 and TRBJ2-1; 7 bases fit TRBD1. Germline CDR1 is SSHAT and CDR2 is FNYEAQ (reference sequence). The CDR3 spans 13 residues. CDR3 region: CASSPGQYNEQFF. The CDR3 DNA sequence: TGTGCTAGCAGCCCGGGACAGTACAATGAGCAGTTCTTC.

About this clonotype: At one end the junction does not follow the germline gene, possibly because of a read error. This chain joins TRBV25-1 and TRBJ2-2; D remains unclear. Germline values: CDR1 MGHDK, CDR2 SYGVNS. This CDR3 spans 12 amino acids. The CDR3 reads CASGELGGELFF. The CDR3 DNA sequence: TGTGCCAGCGGTGAATTGGGAGGGGAGCTGTTTTTT.

This chain uses TRBV18 with TRBJ1-5; D unclear. The CDR3 totals 13 residues. Looked up from germline, CDR1 is KGHSH and CDR2 is LQKENI. Trimming left V 1 base short and J 9 bases short, with 10 bases between. Here the CDR3 DNA reads TGTGCCAGCTCACCACTTTCCGATCGGCCCCAGCATTTT. Translated: CASSPLSDRPQHF.

The chain is built from TRBV5-6 and TRBJ2-5, with 12 positions matching TRBD1. The length of the CDR3 is 17 residues. J was trimmed by 5 bases and V by 0 bases; bases with no gene match: 8. Germline CDR1 reads SGHDT; CDR2 reads YYEEEE. CDR3 residues: CASSLVGQGAFGETQYF. CDR3 DNA sequence: TGTGCCAGCAGCTTGGTGGGACAGGGGGCGTTCGGGGAGACCCAGTACTTC.

This clonotype was seen at least ten times. The chain links TRBV13 to TRBJ2-5; 9 positions agree with TRBD2. Germline trimming cut 7 bases from V and 7 bases from J; bases unmatched to any gene: 4. There are 12 residues in the CDR3. The germline CDR1 and CDR2 sequences are PRHDT and FYEKMQ (reference sequence). CDR3 nucleotide sequence: TGTGCCAGCACTATAGCGGGGGCGACCCAGTACTTC. Translated: CASTIAGATQYF.

At least ten counts were recorded for this clonotype. This rearrangement joins TRBV5-1 to TRBJ2-5; maybe TRBD2 (5 bases). The ends were cut back, 4 bases at V and 5 bases at J, with 9 bases in the middle. This CDR3 contains 12 residues. CDR1 is SGHRS and CDR2 is YFSETQ in the germline V gene. The CDR3 DNA sequence: TGCGCCAGCAGCGCGGACTGGGAGACCCAGTACTTC. It is translated as CASSADWETQYF.

This clonotype was picked up many times. V is TRBV2 and J is TRBJ1-5, with D maybe TRBD1 (6 bases). With 4 bases removed from V and 0 bases from J, the gap between germline ends came to 10 bases. CDR3 length: 15 residues. CDR1 is SNHLY and CDR2 is FYNNEI in the germline V gene. CDR3 sequence reads: CASSGRDNSNQPQHF. CDR3 nucleotides: TGTGCCAGCAGTGGCCGGGACAATAGCAATCAGCCCCAGCATTTT.

The sample holds one count of this clonotype. Being one base from a much bigger clone, this may be a read error. The chain employs TRBV9 and TRBJ1-2; D is uncertain. Germline V lookup: CDR1 SGDLS, CDR2 YYNGEE. The CDR3 consists of 11 residues. V was trimmed by 2 bases and J by 6 bases, leaving 5 bases between them. CDR3 DNA sequence: TGTGCCAGCAGCGTTCGTGATGGCTACACCTTC. This codes for CASSVRDGYTF.

Notes on this clonotype: A read error may explain this, as a much larger clone is one base away. The chain links TRBV19 to TRBJ1-5; D call uncertain. This CDR3 spans 13 amino acids. V gave up 1 base and J gave up 6 bases, with 7 bases separating them. The germline V gene encodes CDR1 LNHDA and CDR2 SQIVND (reference sequence). CDR3 coding DNA: TGTGCCAGTAGTATAGGGCTGGGTCAGCCCCAGCATTTT. It encodes CASSIGLGQPQHF.

This clonotype was observed at least ten times. The rearrangement uses TRBV5-5 and TRBJ2-5; D possibly uses TRBD1 or TRBD2 (5 bases each). V was trimmed by 1 base and J by 4 bases, leaving 14 bases between them. This CDR3 comprises 15 residues. The germline gives CDR1 SGHKS, CDR2 YYEKEE (reference sequence). This CDR3 is CASSLPGSRVETQYF. The CDR3 DNA sequence: TGTGCCAGCAGCTTGCCGGGGTCCAGGGTAGAGACCCAGTACTTC.

The sample holds many counts of this clonotype. The V call is TRBV4-1, the J call TRBJ2-1, with TRBD2 matching 7 bases. This CDR3 contains 18 residues. The germline V gene encodes CDR1 MGHRA and CDR2 YSYEKL. Trimming removed 4 bases from V and 10 bases from J; junction bases left unmatched: 22. The CDR3 protein is CASSPSPRGSLLSAEQFF. For the CDR3, the DNA is TGCGCCAGCAGCCCCTCACCGCGCGGGAGTCTCTTAAGCGCAGAGCAGTTCTTC.

The genes are TRBV28 and TRBJ2-7; no firm D call. The CDR3 loop spans 14 amino acids. The V end lost 2 bases, the J end lost 2 bases, and 10 bases lay between the germline ends. The germline gives CDR1 MDHEN, CDR2 SYDVKM. CDR3 bases: TGTGCCAGCAGTTTAGTAAACGAAGCCTACGAGCAGTACTTC. This encodes CASSLVNEAYEQYF.

The sample holds many counts of this clonotype. The V and J genes are TRBV24-1 and TRBJ2-2, with 10 bases fitting TRBD1. This CDR3 is 15 amino acids long. The germline V gene encodes CDR1 KGHDR and CDR2 SFDVKD. V lost 1 base to trimming and J lost 6 bases; unmatched junction nucleotides: 1. CDR3 region: CATSDLGTGAGELFF. DNA for the CDR3: TGTGCCACCAGTGATTTAGGGACAGGGGCCGGGGAGCTGTTTTTT.

Concerning this clonotype: One end of the junction varies from germline; a read error may be responsible. The rearrangement uses TRBV5-6 and TRBJ1-1; D gene ambiguous. The CDR3 spans 13 residues. Germline V gene sequence: CDR1 SGHDT, CDR2 YYEEEE. The CDR3 reads CASRPGRNAEAFF. DNA of the CDR3: TGTGCCAGCAGGCCCGGACGGAACGCTGAAGCTTTCTTT. Filled out from reference TRBV5-6 and TRBJ1-1, the complete variable domain reads DAGVTQSPTHLIKTRGQQVTLRCSPKSGHDTVSWYQQALGQGPQFIFQYYEEEERQRGNFPDRFSGHQFPNYSSELNVNALLLGDSALYLCASRPGRNAEAFFGQGTRLTVV.

This clonotype occurred many times. This chain connects TRBV3-1 to TRBJ2-1; D is possibly TRBD1 (5 bases). CDR1 is LGHDT and CDR2 is YNNKEL in the germline V gene (reference sequence). There are 14 residues in the CDR3. V lost 2 bases and J lost 3, with 8 bases in between. This CDR3 reads CASSQSRDYNEQFF. The DNA for the CDR3 is TGTGCCAGCAGCCAATCCAGGGACTACAATGAGCAGTTCTTC.

Concerning this clonotype: A much larger clone differs by one base, so this may be a read error. CDR3 residues: CASSQDRTGANEQFF. CDR3 nucleotide sequence: TGTGCCAGCAGCCAAGATAGGACGGGTGCGAATGAGCAGTTCTTC. V and J are TRBV4-2 and TRBJ2-1; D is ambiguous. Germline-derived CDR1 and CDR2 are LGHNA and YNFKEQ. Trimming removed 0 bases at V and 7 bases at J, with 13 bases between. The CDR3 runs 15 residues.

This clonotype has at least ten counts. The V gene is TRBV7-3, the J gene TRBJ2-6, with D hard to call. Germline CDR1 SGHTA, CDR2 FQGTGA. CDR3 size: 13 residues. V lost 4 bases and J lost 1, with 2 bases in between. CDR3 nucleotide sequence: TGTGCCAGCAGCTCTTCTGGGGCCAACGTCCTGACTTTC. Its protein product is CASSSSGANVLTF.

This clonotype was recorded at least ten times. This sequence joins TRBV5-1 and TRBJ2-3; 11 positions agree with TRBD2. CDR1 SGHRS and CDR2 YFSETQ come from the germline V gene. With 5 bases clipped from V and 5 bases from J, the junction kept 7 bases outside the gene matches. The CDR3 sequence is 15 residues long. The CDR3 DNA sequence: TGCGCCAGCAGTCTCCTAGGACTAGCGGGAGATACGCAGTATTTT. It translates to CASSLLGLAGDTQYF.